This TCR beta chain emerged from a study of blood T cells in healthy people across ages. On the study more broadly: About one barcoded beta molecule per two T cells came from capture by template switching.

A word on this clonotype: Its specificity is not known.

In germline, CDR1 is MNHEY, CDR2 SVGEGT. The junction had 9 bases not matched to a gene; V was cut back by 6 bases and J by 5 bases. The CDR3 spans 15 residues. The study, taken as a whole, reports: The long-lived group displayed more naive CD4+ cells, plus higher diversity, than the aged donors did.

With a J-beta primer mix and a sample-barcoded 5' primer, a second PCR ran roughly 6 to 11 cycles. A single record per CDR3 protein comes from TCRdb applying MiXCR to the 5' RACE reads. The sample records 1.5 million to 2 million distinct CDR3 sequences, about 50% being singletons. This sequence originates from a woman in her thirties or forties in good health. V usage is TRBV6-2 or TRBV6-3 and J usage is TRBJ1-5, with TRBD1 matching over 8 bases. Sequenced sample: blood. CDR3 nucleotide sequence: TGTGCCAGCAGGCGTCAGGGGGCTAGGGATCAGCCCCAGCATTTT. Protein sequence: CASRRQGARDQPQHF.